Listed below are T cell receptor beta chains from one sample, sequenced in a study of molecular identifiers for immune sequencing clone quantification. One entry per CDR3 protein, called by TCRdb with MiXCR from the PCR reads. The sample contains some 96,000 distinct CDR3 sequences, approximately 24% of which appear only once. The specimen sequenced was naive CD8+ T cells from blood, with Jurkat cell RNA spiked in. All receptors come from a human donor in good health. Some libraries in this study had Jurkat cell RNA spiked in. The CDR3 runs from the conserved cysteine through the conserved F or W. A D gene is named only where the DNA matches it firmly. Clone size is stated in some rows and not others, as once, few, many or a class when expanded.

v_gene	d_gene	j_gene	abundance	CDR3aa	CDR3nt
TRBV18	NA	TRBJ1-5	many	CASSPGGSNQPQHF	TGTGCCAGCTCACCAGGGGGTAGCAATCAGCCCCAGCATTTT
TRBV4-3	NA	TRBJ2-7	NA	CASGQGLSVSYEQYF	TGCGCCAGCGGCCAAGGACTATCAGTTTCCTACGAGCAGTACTTC
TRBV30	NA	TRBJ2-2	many	CAWSVRVRNTGELFF	TGTGCCTGGAGTGTACGGGTCAGGAACACCGGGGAGCTGTTTTTT
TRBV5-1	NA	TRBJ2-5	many	CASSAAGMEPQETQYF	TGCGCCAGCAGCGCGGCAGGGATGGAACCCCAAGAGACCCAGTACTTC
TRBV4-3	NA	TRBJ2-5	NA	CASSQDWAEVGLMGETQHF	TGCGCCAGCAGCCAAGATTGGGCGGAAGTGGGGCTAATGGGAGAGACCCAGCACTTC
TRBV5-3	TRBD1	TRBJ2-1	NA	CARSLVPGQGEYEQLF	TGTGCCAGAAGCTTGGTCCCGGGACAGGGTGAATATGAGCAGCTCTTC
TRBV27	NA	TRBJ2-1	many	CASRPTGLNEQFF	TGTGCCAGCAGGCCCACCGGGCTTAATGAGCAGTTCTTC
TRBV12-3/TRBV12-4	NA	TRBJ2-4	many	CASSFWGRLAKNIQYF	TGTGCCAGCAGTTTTTGGGGGCGCCTAGCCAAAAACATTCAGTACTTC
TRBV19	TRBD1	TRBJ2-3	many	CASSTDRVSDTQYF	TGTGCCAGTAGCACGGACAGGGTTTCAGATACGCAGTATTTT
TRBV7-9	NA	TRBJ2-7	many	CASSPARYEQYF	TGTGCCAGCAGCCCAGCTCGCTACGAGCAGTACTTC
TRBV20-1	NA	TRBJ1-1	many	CSAREMNTEAFF	TGCAGTGCTAGAGAAATGAACACTGAAGCTTTCTTT
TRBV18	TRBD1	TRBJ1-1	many	CASSPPDRVEAFF	TGTGCCAGCTCACCCCCGGACAGGGTAGAAGCTTTCTTT
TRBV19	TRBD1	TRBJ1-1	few	CASSTRTGLNTEAFF	TGTGCCAGTAGTACCCGGACAGGGCTGAACACTGAAGCTTTCTTT
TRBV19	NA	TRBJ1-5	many	CASSIYSTGQPQHF	TGTGCCAGTAGTATTTACTCAACGGGTCAGCCCCAGCATTTT
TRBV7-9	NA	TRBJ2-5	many	CASSYTSSQETQYF	TGTGCCAGCAGTTATACTAGCAGTCAAGAGACCCAGTACTTC
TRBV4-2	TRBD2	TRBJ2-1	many	CASSQDLSGLADNEQFF	TGTGCCAGCAGCCAAGATTTGAGTGGACTAGCAGACAATGAGCAGTTCTTC
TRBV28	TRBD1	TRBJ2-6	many	CATGTASSGANVLTF	TGTGCCACGGGGACAGCCAGCTCTGGGGCCAACGTCCTGACTTTC
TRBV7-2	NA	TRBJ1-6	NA	CASSSHNSPLHF	TGTGCCAGCAGCTCGCACAATTCACCCCTCCACTTT
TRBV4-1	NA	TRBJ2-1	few	CASSQQSRGTYDEQFF	TGCGCCAGCAGCCAACAGAGCAGGGGAACCTACGATGAGCAGTTCTTC
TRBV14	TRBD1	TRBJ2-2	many	CASSPVTGGRDTGELFF	TGTGCCAGCAGCCCCGTGACAGGGGGGCGTGACACCGGGGAGCTGTTTTTT
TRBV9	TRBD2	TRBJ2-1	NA	CASSPGTSGSYNEQFF	TGTGCCAGCAGCCCCGGCACTAGCGGGAGTTACAATGAGCAGTTCTTC
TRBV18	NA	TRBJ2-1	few	CASSPASPAYNEQFF	TGTGCCAGCTCACCAGCTTCTCCCGCCTACAATGAGCAGTTCTTC
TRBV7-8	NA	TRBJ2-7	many	CASSSKGTAIYEQYF	TGTGCCAGCAGCTCGAAAGGGACGGCGATCTACGAGCAGTACTTC
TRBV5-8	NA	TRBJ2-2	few	CASSPVGRHPNTGELFF	TGTGCCAGCAGCCCGGTCGGTAGACATCCGAACACCGGGGAGCTGTTTTTT
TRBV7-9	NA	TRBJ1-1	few	CASSPSGTVNTEAFF	TGTGCCAGCAGCCCATCCGGGACGGTGAACACTGAAGCTTTCTTT
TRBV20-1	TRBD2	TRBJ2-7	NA	CSARVSGDGEQYF	TGCAGTGCTAGAGTTAGCGGGGACGGCGAGCAGTACTTC
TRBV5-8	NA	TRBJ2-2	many	CASSLGTNTGELFF	TGTGCCAGCAGCTTGGGTACTAACACCGGGGAGCTGTTTTTT
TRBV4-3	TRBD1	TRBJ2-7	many	CASKKGQGVHEQYF	TGCGCCAGCAAAAAGGGACAGGGGGTCCACGAGCAGTACTTC
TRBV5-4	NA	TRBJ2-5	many	CASSGGETQYF	TGTGCCAGCAGCGGCGGAGAGACCCAGTACTTC
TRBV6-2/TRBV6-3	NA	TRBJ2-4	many	CASSSSGLLAKNIQYF	TGTGCCAGCAGTTCATCAGGGCTACTAGCCAAAAACATTCAGTACTTC
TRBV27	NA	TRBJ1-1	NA	CAIHQGCSVVSLEAFF	TGTGCCATCCACCAAGGCTGCTCTGTAGTTTCCCTTGAAGCTTTCTTT
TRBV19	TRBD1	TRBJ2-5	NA	CASSMERQGVQETQYF	TGTGCCAGTAGTATGGAGAGACAGGGGGTTCAAGAGACCCAGTACTTC
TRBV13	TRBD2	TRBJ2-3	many	CASSLRTSGLQDTQYF	TGTGCCAGCAGCCTCCGGACTAGCGGGCTTCAAGATACGCAGTATTTT
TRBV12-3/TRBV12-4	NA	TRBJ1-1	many	CASSSALEAFF	TGTGCCAGCAGTTCCGCCCTCGAAGCTTTCTTT
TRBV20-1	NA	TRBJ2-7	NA	CRARVGYEQYF	TGCAGGGCTAGAGTCGGGTACGAGCAGTACTTC
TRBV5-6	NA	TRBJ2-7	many	CASSLGGRKYEQYF	TGTGCCAGCAGCTTGGGGGGGCGCAAATACGAGCAGTACTTC
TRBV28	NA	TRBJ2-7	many	CASSFRGQGGLRQYF	TGTGCCAGCAGTTTCCGGGGGCAGGGGGGGCTTCGGCAGTACTTC
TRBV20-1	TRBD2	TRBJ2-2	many	CSAEIAGNANTGELFF	TGCAGTGCGGAGATAGCGGGGAACGCGAACACCGGGGAGCTGTTTTTT
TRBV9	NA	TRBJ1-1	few	CASRPGTANTEAFF	TGTGCCAGCAGGCCGGGGACGGCTAACACTGAAGCTTTCTTT
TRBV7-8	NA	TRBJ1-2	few	CASSLSGDRGNGYTF	TGTGCCAGCAGCTTATCAGGGGATAGAGGCAATGGCTACACCTTC
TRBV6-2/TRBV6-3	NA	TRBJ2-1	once	CASNYWGGRGYNEQFF	TGTGCCAGCAATTACTGGGGCGGAAGGGGTTACAATGAGCAGTTCTTC
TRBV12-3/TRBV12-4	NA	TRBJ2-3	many	CASSFSEQVVTDTQYF	TGTGCCAGCAGTTTTTCGGAGCAGGTCGTCACAGATACGCAGTATTTT
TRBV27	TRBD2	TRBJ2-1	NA	CASSLWASGSSWNEQFF	TGTGCCAGCAGTTTATGGGCTAGCGGGAGTTCATGGAATGAGCAGTTCTTC
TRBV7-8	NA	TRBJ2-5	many	CASSFLLERETQYF	TGTGCCAGCAGCTTCCTACTGGAACGAGAGACCCAGTACTTC
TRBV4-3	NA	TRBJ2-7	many	CASSQEGSSFPYAQYF	TGCGCCAGCAGCCAAGAAGGCAGCTCCTTTCCCTACGCGCAGTACTTC
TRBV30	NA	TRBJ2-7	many	CAWSRDRVGYEQYF	TGTGCCTGGAGTCGAGACCGGGTAGGGTACGAGCAGTACTTC
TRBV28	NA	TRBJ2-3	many	CASSFKEPTDTQYF	TGTGCCAGCAGTTTTAAGGAGCCCACAGATACGCAGTATTTT
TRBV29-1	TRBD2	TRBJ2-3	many	CSVVGRGGRDTQYF	TGCAGCGTTGTAGGGCGGGGGGGGCGAGATACGCAGTATTTT
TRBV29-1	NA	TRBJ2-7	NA	CSVEVGESYEQYF	TGCAGCGTTGAAGTGGGGGAGAGCTACGAGCAGTACTTC
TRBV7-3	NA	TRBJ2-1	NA	CASSLTGRVSYNEQFF	TGTGCCAGCAGCTTAACGGGACGGGTTTCTTACAATGAGCAGTTCTTC
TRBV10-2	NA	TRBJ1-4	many	CASSDVGTNEKLFF	TGCGCCAGCAGTGATGTAGGAACTAACGAAAAACTGTTTTTT
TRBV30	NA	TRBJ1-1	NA	CAWTSVVNTEAFF	TGTGCCTGGACGAGTGTTGTGAACACTGAAGCTTTCTTT
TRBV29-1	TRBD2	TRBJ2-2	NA	CSVELAGANTGELFF	TGCAGCGTTGAACTAGCGGGAGCTAACACCGGGGAGCTGTTTTTT
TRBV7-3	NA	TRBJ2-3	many	CASSSLGSTDTQYF	TGTGCCAGCAGCTCCCTCGGGTCCACAGATACGCAGTATTTT
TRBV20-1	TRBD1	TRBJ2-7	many	CSAKDRDRVHEQYF	TGCAGTGCCAAAGACCGGGACAGGGTCCACGAGCAGTACTTC
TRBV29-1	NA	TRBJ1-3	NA	CSVRVSGNTIYF	TGCAGCGTTCGCGTGTCCGGAAACACCATATATTTT
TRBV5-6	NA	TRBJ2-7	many	CASSLRFGYEQYF	TGTGCCAGCAGCTTGCGGTTCGGATACGAGCAGTACTTC
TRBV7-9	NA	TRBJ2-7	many	CASSTSSTSYEQYF	TGTGCCAGCAGCACGTCTAGCACCAGCTACGAGCAGTACTTC
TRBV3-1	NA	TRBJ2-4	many	CASSQGGRAKNIQYF	TGTGCCAGCAGCCAAGGCGGCAGAGCCAAAAACATTCAGTACTTC
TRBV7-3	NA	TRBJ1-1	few	CASGAHKDTEAFF	TGTGCCAGCGGCGCCCACAAGGACACTGAAGCTTTCTTT